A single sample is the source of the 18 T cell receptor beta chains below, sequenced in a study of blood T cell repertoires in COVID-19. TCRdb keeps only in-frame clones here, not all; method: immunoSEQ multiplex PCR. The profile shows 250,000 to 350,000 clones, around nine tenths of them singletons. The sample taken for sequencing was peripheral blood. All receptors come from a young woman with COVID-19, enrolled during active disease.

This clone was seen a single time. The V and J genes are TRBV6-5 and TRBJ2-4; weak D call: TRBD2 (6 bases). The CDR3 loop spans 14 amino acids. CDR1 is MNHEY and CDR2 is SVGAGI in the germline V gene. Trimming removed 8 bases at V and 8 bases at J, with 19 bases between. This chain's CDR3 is CASAPSPGADIQYF. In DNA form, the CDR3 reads TGTGCCAGCGCCCCCTCCCCGGGAGCGGACATTCAGTACTTC.

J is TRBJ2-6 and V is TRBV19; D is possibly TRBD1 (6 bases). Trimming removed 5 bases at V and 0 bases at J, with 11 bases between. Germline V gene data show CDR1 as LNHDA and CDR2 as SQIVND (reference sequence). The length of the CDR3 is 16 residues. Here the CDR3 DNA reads TGTGCCAGTAGTTACAGGGCCTCCTCTGGGGCCAACGTCCTGACTTTC. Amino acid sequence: CASSYRASSGANVLTF.

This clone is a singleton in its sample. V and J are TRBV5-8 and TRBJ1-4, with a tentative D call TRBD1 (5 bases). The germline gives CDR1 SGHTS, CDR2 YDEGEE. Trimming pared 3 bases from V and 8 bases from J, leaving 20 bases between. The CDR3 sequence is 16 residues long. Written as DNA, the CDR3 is TGTGCCAGCAGCTCCGGGGCCCTCCCTCGGGGGGAAAAACTGTTTTTT. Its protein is CASSSGALPRGEKLFF.

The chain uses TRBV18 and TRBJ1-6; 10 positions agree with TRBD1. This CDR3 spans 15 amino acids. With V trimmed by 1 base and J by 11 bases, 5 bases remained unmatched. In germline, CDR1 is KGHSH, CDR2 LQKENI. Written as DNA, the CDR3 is TGTGCCAGCTCACCACGGACAGGGGGAAGTCCACCCCTCCACTTT. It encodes CASSPRTGGSPPLHF. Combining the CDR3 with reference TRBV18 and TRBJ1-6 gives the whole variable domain NAGVMQNPRHLVRRRGQEARLRCSPMKGHSHVYWYRQLPEEGLKFMVYLQKENIIDESGMPKERFSAEFPKEGPSILRIQQVVRGDSAAYFCASSPRTGGSPPLHFGNGTRLTVT.

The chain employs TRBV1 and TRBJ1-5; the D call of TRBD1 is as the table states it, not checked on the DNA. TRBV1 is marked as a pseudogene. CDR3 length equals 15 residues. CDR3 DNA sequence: TGCACCAGCAGCCAAAGTTTACAGGGAGAGCAGCCCCAGCATTTT. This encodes CTSSQSLQGEQPQHF.

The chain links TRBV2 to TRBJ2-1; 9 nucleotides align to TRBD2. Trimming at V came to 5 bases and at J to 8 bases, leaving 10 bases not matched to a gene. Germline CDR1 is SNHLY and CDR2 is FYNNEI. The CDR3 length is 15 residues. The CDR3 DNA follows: TGTGCCAGCAGTAAGAACGGACTAGCGTCAGATGAGCAGTTCTTC. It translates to CASSKNGLASDEQFF. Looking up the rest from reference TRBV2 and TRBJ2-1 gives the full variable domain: EPEVTQTPSHQVTQMGQEVILRCVPISNHLYFYWYRQILGQKVEFLVSFYNNEISEKSEIFDDQFSVERPDGSNFTLKIRSTKLEDSAMYFCASSKNGLASDEQFFGPGTRLTVL.

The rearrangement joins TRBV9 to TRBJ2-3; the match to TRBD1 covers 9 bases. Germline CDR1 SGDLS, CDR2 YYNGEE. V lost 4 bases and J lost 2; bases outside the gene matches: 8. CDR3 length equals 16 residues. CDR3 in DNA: TGTGCCAGCAGCCGACGGACAGGGGCTCTCACAGATACGCAGTATTTT. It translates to CASSRRTGALTDTQYF.

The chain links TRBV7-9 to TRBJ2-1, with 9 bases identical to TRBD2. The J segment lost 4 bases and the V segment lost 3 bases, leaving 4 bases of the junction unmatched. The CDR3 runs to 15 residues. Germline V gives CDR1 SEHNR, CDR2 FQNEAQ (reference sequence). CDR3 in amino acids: CASSFWREGYNEQFF. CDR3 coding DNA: TGTGCCAGCAGCTTTTGGCGGGAGGGTTACAATGAGCAGTTCTTC.

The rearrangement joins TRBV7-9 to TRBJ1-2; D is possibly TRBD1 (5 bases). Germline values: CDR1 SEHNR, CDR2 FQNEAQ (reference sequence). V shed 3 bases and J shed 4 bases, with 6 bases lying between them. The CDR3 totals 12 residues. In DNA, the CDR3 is TGTGCCAGCAGCTTGGACACCTATGGCTACACCTTC. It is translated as CASSLDTYGYTF. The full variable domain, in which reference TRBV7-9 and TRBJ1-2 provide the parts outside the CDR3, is DTGVSQNPRHKITKRGQNVTFRCDPISEHNRLYWYRQTLGQGPEFLTYFQNEAQLEKSRLLSDRFSAERPKGSFSTLEIQRTEQGDSAMYLCASSLDTYGYTFGSGTRLTVV.

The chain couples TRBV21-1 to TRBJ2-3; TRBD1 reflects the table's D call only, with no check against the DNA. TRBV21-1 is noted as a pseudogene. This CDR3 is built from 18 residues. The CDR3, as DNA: TGTGCCAGCAGCAAAGCGCCTAGGACAGGGGGCTCAGGAGATACGCAGTATTTT. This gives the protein CASSKAPRTGGSGDTQYF.

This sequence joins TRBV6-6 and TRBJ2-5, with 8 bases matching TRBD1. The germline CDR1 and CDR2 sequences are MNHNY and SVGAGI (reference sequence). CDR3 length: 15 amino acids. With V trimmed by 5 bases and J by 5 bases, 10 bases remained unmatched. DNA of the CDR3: TGTGCCAGCAGTGACCCAGGGGGCGCGGAGGAGACCCAGTACTTC. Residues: CASSDPGGAEETQYF.

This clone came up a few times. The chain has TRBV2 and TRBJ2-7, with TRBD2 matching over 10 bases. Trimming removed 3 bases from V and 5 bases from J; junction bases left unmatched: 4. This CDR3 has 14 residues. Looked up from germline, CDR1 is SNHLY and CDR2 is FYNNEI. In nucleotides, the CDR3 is TGTGCCAGCAGTGACCTAGCGGGAGCCAACGAGCAGTACTTC. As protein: CASSDLAGANEQYF.

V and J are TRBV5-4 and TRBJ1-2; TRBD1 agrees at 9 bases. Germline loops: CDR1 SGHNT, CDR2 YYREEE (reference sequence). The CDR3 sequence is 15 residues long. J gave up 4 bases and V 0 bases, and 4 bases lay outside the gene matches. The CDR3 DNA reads TGTGCCAGCAGCTTGGTGGGACAGGGCGTCTATGGCTACACCTTC. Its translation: CASSLVGQGVYGYTF.

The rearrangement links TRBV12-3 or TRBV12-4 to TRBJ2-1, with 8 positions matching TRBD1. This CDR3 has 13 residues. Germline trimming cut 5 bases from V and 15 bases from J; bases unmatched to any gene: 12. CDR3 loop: CASSADTRTGPFF. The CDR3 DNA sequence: TGTGCCAGCAGTGCTGATACGCGGACAGGGCCGTTCTTC.

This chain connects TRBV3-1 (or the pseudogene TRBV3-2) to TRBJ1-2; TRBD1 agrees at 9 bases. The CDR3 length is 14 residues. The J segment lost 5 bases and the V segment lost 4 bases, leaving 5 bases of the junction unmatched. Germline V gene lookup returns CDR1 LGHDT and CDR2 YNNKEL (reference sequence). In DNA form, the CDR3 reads TGTGCCAGCAGCCCCCAGGGACAGGGATATGGCTACACCTTC. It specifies CASSPQGQGYGYTF.

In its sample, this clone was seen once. Here the CDR3 DNA reads TGTGCCAGCAGCAAGGGGGCCTCCAGTACTACCTACGAGCAGTACTTC. Residues: CASSKGASSTTYEQYF. The genes are TRBV11-1 and TRBJ2-7; 7 bases fit TRBD1. CDR3 size: 16 residues. Germline V gene sequence: CDR1 SGHAT, CDR2 FQDESV (reference sequence). Trimming removed 5 bases from V and 2 bases from J; junction bases left unmatched: 12.

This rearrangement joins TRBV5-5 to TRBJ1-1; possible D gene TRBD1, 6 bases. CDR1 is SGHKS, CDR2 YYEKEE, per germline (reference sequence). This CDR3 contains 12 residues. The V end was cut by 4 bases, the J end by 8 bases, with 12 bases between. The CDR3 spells CASSQNRVEAFF. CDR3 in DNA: TGTGCCAGCAGCCAAAACAGGGTGGAAGCTTTCTTT.

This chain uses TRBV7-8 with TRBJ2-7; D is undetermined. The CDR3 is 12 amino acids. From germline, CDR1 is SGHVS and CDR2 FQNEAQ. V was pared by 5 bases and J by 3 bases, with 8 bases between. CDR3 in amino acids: CASSPTGYEQYF. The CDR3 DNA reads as TGTGCCAGCAGCCCGACTGGCTACGAGCAGTACTTC.